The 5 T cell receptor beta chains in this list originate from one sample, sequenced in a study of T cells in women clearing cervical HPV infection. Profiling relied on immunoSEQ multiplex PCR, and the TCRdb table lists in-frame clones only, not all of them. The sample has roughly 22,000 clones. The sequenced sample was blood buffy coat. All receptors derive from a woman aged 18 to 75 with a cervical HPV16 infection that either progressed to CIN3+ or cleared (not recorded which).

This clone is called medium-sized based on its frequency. The CDR3 loop reads CASSIVGTGGEDTQYF. CDR3 DNA (partial): TGTGCCAGTAGTATAGTCGGGACAGGGGGGGAAGATACG. This chain connects TRBV19 to TRBJ2-3; 11 positions agree with TRBD1. The sequenced fragment ends 3 residues before the CDR3 boundary, so the rest is inferred from the germline J gene. This CDR3 comprises 16 residues. Germline V gene data show CDR1 as LNHDA and CDR2 as SQIVND (reference sequence). J gave up 5 bases and V 1 base, and 5 bases lay outside the gene matches. Combining the CDR3 with reference TRBV19 and TRBJ2-3 gives the whole variable domain DGGITQSPKYLFRKEGQNVTLSCEQNLNHDAMYWYRQDPGQGLRLIYYSQIVNDFQKGDIAEGYSVSREKKESFPLTVTSAQKNPTAFYLCASSIVGTGGEDTQYFGPGTRLTVL.

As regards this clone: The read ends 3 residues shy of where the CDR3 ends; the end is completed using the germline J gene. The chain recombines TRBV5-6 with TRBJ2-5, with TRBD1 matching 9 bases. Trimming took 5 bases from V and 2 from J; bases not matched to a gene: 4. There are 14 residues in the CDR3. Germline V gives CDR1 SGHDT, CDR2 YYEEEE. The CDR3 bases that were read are TGTGCCAGCAGGCCACAGGGGGCTCAAGAGACC. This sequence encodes CASRPQGAQET. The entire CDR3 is CASRPQGAQETQYF.

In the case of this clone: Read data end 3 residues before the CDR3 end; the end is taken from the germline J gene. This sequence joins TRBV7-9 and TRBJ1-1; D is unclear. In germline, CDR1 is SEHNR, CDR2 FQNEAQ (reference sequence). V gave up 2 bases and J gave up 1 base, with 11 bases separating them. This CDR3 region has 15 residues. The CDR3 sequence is CASSLHGGGNTEAFF. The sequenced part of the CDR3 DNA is TGTGCCAGCAGCTTACACGGCGGCGGGAACACTGAA.

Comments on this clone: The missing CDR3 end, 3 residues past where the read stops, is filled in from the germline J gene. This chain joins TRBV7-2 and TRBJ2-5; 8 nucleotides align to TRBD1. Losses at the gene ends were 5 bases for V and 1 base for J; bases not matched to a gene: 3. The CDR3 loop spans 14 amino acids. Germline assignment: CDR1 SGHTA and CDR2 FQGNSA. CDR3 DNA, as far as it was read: TGTGCCAGCAGCAAAACAGGGGGCCAAGAGACC. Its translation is CASSKTGGQET. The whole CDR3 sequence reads CASSKTGGQETQYF.

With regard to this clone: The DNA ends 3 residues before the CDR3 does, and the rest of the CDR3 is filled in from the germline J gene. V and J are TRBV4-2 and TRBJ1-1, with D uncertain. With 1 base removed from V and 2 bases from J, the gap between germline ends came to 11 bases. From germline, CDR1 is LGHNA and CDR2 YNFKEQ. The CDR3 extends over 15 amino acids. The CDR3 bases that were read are TGTGCCAGCAGCCAAGGAAGACACTCCAACACTGAA. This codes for CASSQGRHSNTE. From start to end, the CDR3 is CASSQGRHSNTEAFF.